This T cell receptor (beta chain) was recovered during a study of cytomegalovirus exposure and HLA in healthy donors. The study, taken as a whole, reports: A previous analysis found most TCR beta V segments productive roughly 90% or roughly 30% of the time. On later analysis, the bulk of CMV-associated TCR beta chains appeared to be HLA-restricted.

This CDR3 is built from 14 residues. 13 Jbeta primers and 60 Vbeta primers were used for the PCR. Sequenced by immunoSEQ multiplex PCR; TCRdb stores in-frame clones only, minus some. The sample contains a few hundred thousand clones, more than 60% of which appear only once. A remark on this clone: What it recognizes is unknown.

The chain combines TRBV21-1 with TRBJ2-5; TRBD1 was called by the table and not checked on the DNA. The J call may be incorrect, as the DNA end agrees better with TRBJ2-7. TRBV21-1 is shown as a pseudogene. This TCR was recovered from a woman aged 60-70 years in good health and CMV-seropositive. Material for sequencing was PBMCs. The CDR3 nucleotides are TGTGCCAGCAGCAAAGGGACACCTCCCTACGAGCAGTACTTC. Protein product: CASSKGTPPYEQYF.